This T cell receptor beta chain was retrieved from a study of vaccination and CD4 T cells after COVID-19. About the study: The convalescent population consisted of six males and four females, two of whom were of Hispanic ethnicity.

The study's findings and limits: Although the median of SARS-CoV-2-reactive clonotypes rose from around 19 to 38, the change was not significant.

Note on this clonotype: Its matching antigen is unknown.

The germline V gene has CDR1 MGHDK and CDR2 SYGVNS. V shed 3 bases, J shed 4 bases, and the junction held 18 bases outside the gene matches. This CDR3 is built from 20 residues. Treatment in this sample: roughly 11-day PBMC culture with coronavirus spike peptide pools or control peptides (ViraFEST assay). Sequence data for DNA of cultured CD4+ T cells were generated by the Oncomine TCR Beta short-read assay. TCRdb re-called the PCR reads through MiXCR, storing one row per CDR3 protein. The table includes over 14,000 distinct CDR3 sequences, over 65% detected once. This receptor was identified in a human donor who had recovered from COVID-19. J is TRBJ2-5 and V is TRBV25-1; TRBD2 agrees at 12 bases. Specimen: CD4+ T cells from blood, cultured in vitro. CDR3 nucleotides: TGTGCCAGCAGTGAGTGGAAAAAGACTAGCGGGAGAAGTTTGCGAGAGACCCAGTACTTC. It codes for CASSEWKKTSGRSLRETQYF. Combining the CDR3 with reference TRBV25-1 and TRBJ2-5 gives the whole variable domain EADIYQTPRYLVIGTGKKITLECSQTMGHDKMYWYQQDPGMELHLIHYSYGVNSTEKGDLSSESTVSRIRTEHFPLTLESARPSHTSQYLCASSEWKKTSGRSLRETQYFGPGTRLLVL.